This T cell receptor (beta chain) was recorded in a study of blood T cell repertoires in COVID-19. Clones were sequenced by immunoSEQ multiplex PCR, and TCRdb holds only the in-frame ones, with some missing. The sample holds about 55,000 clones, 86% seen once. The junction had 3 bases not matched to a gene; V was cut back by 11 bases and J by 2 bases. Germline V lookup: CDR1 LGHDT, CDR2 YNNKEL (reference sequence). The CDR3 consists of 13 residues. Material: peripheral blood. The sequence was collected from a woman older than 75 with acute or convalescent COVID-19. The rearrangement joins TRBV3-1 (or the pseudogene TRBV3-2) to TRBJ1-6; the match to TRBD1 covers 7 bases. The CDR3 DNA reads as TGTGCCTGTGGGACAGCCTATAATTCACCCCTCCACTTT. Encoded protein: CACGTAYNSPLHF.